This record concerns one T cell receptor (beta chain) sequence. As yet, its antigen is unknown. This specimen comes from a study of CXCR3-negative and CXCR3-positive naive CD8 T cells. The CDR3 covers 12 residues. CDR1 GTSNPN and CDR2 SVGIG come from the germline V gene (reference sequence). UMI labels and 5' RACE were used to prepare the TRB cDNA libraries. From its re-call of the 5' RACE reads, TCRdb lists each CDR3 protein once, without DNA. In total, the table holds about 120,000 distinct CDR3 sequences. Overall study results and limits: CXCR3-negative naive cells had less hydrophobic TRB CDR3s than did CXCR3-positive naive cells.

The sequence came from a human donor in good health. Some clones in this sample may be carry-over from other donors' samples. The sample was naive CXCR3+ CD8+ T cells from blood. Subset specified: CD45RO-CCR7+CD27+CD95- naive CD8+ T cells expressing CXCR3 (TNR3+). The J gene is TRBJ2-7, the V gene TRBV30. The chain's CDR3 is CACEQDAYEQYF.